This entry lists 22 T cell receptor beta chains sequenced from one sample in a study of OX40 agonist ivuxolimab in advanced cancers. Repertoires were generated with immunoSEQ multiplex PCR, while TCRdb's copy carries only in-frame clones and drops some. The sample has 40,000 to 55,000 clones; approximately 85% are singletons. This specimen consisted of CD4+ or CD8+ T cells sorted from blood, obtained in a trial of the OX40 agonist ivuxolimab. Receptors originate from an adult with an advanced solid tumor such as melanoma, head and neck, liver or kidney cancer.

In nucleotides, the CDR3 is TGCGCCAGCAGTGTAAGAGCGGGAGGGCCTTACAATGAGCAGTTCTTC. Its protein is CASSVRAGGPYNEQFF. The chain carries TRBV10-2 and TRBJ2-1; 10 bases map to TRBD2. Germline values: CDR1 WSHSY, CDR2 SAAADI. The length of the CDR3 is 16 residues. V lost 4 bases, J lost 4 bases, and 7 bases stayed unmatched.

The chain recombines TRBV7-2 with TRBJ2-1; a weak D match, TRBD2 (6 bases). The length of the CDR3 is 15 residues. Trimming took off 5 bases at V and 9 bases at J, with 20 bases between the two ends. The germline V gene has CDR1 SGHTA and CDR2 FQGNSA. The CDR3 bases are TGTGCCAGCAGCCCCCAGACCCTAGTGCGGGGTGAGCAGTTCTTC. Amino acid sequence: CASSPQTLVRGEQFF.

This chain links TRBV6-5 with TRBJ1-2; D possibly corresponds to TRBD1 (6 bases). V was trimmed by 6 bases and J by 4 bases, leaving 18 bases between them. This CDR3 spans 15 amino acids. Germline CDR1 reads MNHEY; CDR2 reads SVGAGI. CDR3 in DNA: TGTGCCAGCAGCCGTTCGTGGGGAGGGGGCTATGGCTACACCTTC. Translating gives CASSRSWGGGYGYTF.

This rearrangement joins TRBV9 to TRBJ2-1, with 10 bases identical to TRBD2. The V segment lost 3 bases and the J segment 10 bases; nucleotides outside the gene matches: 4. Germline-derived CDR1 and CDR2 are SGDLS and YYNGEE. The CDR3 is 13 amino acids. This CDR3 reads CASSGTSGVEQFF. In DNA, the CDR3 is TGTGCCAGCAGCGGGACTAGCGGCGTAGAGCAGTTCTTC.

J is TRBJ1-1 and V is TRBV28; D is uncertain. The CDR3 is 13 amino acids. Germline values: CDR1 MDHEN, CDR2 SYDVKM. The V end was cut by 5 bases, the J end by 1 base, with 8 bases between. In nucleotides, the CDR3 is TGTGCCAGCAGTCCGAACAGGAACACTGAAGCTTTCTTT. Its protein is CASSPNRNTEAFF.

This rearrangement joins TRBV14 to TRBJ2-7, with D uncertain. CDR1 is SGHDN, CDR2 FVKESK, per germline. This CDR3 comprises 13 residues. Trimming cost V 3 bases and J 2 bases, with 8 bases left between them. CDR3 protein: CASSQQLAYEQYF. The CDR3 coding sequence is TGTGCCAGCAGCCAGCAACTCGCCTACGAGCAGTACTTC.

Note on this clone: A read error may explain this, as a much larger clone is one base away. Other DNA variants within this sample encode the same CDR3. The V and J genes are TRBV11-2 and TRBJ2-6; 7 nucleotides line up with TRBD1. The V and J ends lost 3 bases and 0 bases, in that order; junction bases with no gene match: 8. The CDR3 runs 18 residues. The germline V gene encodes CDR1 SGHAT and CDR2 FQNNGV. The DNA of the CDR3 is TGTGCCAGCAGCTTTCTCCGGGACAGTATCTCTGGGGCCAACGTCCTGACTTTC. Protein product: CASSFLRDSISGANVLTF.

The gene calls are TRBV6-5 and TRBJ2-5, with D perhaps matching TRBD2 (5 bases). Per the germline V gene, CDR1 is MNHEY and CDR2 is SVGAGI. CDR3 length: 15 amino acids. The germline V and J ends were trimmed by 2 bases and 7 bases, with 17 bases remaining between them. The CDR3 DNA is TGTGCCAGCAGTTACACCCACAGCCCCGCGGGGACCCAGTACTTC. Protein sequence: CASSYTHSPAGTQYF.

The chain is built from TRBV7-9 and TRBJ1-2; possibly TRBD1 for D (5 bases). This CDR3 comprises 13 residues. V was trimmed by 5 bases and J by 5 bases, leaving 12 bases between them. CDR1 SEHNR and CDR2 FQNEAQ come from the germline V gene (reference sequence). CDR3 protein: CASSQGLGYGYTF. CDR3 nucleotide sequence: TGTGCCAGCAGCCAGGGACTTGGGTATGGCTACACCTTC.

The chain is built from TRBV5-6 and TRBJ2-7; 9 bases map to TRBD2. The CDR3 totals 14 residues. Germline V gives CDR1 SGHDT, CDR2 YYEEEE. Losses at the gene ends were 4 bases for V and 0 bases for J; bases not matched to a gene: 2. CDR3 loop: CASSLAGFSYEQYF. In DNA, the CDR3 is TGTGCCAGCAGCCTAGCGGGGTTCTCCTACGAGCAGTACTTC.

CDR3 in DNA: TGTGCCAGTAAGAAGGGTCGGTACGAGCAGTACTTC. Translating it yields CASKKGRYEQYF. This chain uses TRBV28 with TRBJ2-7, with D hard to call. Trimming cost V 9 bases and J 4 bases, with 13 bases left between them. The V gene's germline CDR1 is MDHEN and CDR2 SYDVKM. The CDR3 is made up of 12 amino acids.

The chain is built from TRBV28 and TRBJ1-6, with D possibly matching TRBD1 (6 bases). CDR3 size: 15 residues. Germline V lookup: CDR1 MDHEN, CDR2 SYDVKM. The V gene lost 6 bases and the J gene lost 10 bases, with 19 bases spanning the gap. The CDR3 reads CASRSDRLRGSPLHF. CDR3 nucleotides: TGTGCCAGCAGAAGCGACAGGCTAAGGGGCTCACCCCTCCACTTT.

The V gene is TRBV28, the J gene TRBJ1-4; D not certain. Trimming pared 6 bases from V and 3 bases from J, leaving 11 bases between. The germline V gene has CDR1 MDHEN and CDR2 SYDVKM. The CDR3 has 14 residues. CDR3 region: CASRLRRPNEKLFF. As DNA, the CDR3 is TGTGCCAGCAGGCTACGGCGGCCTAATGAAAAACTGTTTTTT.

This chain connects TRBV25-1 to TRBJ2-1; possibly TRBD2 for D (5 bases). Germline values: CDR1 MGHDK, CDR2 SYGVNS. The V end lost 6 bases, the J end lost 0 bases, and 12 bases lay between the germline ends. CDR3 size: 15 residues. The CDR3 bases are TGTGCCAGCAGAGGGAGTGGAGGCTCCTACAATGAGCAGTTCTTC. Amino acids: CASRGSGGSYNEQFF.

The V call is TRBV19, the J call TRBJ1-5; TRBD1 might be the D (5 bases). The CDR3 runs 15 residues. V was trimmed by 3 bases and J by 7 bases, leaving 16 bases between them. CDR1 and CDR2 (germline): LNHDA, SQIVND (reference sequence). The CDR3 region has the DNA TGTGCCAGTAGTATTCTTCTAGGGGCGGGACAGCCCCAGCATTTT. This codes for CASSILLGAGQPQHF.

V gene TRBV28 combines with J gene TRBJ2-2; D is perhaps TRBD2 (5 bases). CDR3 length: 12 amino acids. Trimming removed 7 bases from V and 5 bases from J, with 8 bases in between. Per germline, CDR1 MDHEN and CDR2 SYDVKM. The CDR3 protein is CASTPGTGELFF. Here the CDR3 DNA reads TGTGCCAGCACTCCGGGGACCGGGGAGCTGTTTTTT.

The CDR3 region is CASSSQDGGTEAFF. The CDR3 nucleotides are TGTGCCAGCAGCTCGCAAGACGGGGGCACTGAAGCTTTCTTT. The chain is built from TRBV13 and TRBJ1-1; the D gene is possibly TRBD1 (5 bases). The CDR3 runs to 14 residues. Trimming took off 4 bases at V and 4 bases at J, with 13 bases between the two ends. Germline CDR1 and CDR2: PRHDT and FYEKMQ (reference sequence).

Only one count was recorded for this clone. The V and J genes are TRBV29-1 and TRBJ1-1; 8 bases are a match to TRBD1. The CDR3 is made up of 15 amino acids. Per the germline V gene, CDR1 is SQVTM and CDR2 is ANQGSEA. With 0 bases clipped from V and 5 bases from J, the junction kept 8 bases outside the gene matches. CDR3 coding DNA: TGCAGCGTTGAAGATCAACAGGGGGTATGGACTGAAGCTTTCTTT. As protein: CSVEDQQGVWTEAFF.

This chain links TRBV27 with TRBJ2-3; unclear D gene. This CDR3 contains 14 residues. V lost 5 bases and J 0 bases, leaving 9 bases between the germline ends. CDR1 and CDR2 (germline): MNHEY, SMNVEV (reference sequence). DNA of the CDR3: TGTGCCAGCAGTCTCGGGTATAGCACAGATACGCAGTATTTT. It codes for CASSLGYSTDTQYF.

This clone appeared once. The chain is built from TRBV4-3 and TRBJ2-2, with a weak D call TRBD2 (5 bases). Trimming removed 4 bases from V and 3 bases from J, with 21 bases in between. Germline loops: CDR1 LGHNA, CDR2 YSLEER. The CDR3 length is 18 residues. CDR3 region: CASSRRLIRETDTGELFF. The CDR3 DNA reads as TGCGCCAGCAGCCGGAGGCTGATTAGGGAGACCGACACCGGGGAGCTGTTTTTT.

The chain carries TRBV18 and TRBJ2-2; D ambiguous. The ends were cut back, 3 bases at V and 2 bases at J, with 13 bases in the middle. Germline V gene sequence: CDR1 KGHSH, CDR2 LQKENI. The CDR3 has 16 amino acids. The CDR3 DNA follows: TGTGCCAGCTCACCCCGCTTGAGACTTAACACCGGGGAGCTGTTTTTT. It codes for CASSPRLRLNTGELFF.

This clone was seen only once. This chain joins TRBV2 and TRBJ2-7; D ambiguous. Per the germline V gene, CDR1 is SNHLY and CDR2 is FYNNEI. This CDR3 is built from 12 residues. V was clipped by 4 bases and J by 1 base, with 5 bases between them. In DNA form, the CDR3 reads TGTGCCAGCAGTGTAGAATCCTACGAGCAGTACTTC. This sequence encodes CASSVESYEQYF.